This T cell receptor beta chain is drawn from a study of blood T cell repertoires in COVID-19. At the level of the study: Some COVID-19 samples were acute and others convalescent; all came from the United States, Italy and Spain. PBMCs, B-cell-depleted T cells, or T cells provided the cDNA or gDNA that made up the material.

CDR3 size: 13 residues. CDR1 and CDR2 from the germline V gene are SQVTM and ANQGSEA. J lost 4 bases, V lost 6 bases, and 4 bases had no gene match. Original processing methods: The authors estimated nucleated cell counts from reference gene primer amplification. TCRdb's table, derived via immunoSEQ multiplex PCR, lists solely in-frame clones and lacks some. V and J calls and clone size come straight from that table; D and trimming were deduced from the DNA. Of some 76,000 clones detected, about nine tenths appear once; the ten largest clones hold approximately 10%. This clone was detected a few times.

The sequenced material came from peripheral blood. This TCR came from a woman between 18 and 30 years old with acute or convalescent COVID-19. This sequence joins TRBV29-1 and TRBJ1-1; 11 positions agree with TRBD1. CDR3 residues: CSVGQGARTEAFF. CDR3 bases: TGCAGCGTCGGACAGGGGGCTCGCACTGAAGCTTTCTTT.